Listed below are T cell receptor beta chains from one sample, sequenced in a study of Ad26.COV2.S vaccination and SARS-CoV-2 variants. Sequencing used immunoSEQ multiplex PCR; TCRdb keeps in-frame clones, though not all of them. The table includes hundreds of thousands of clones, 88% detected once. The sample here was peripheral blood, taken in a trial of Ad26.COV2.S vaccine versus placebo. The receptors were sampled from a person aged 18-60 years who received the Ad26.COV2.S COVID-19 vaccine or a placebo. Each CDR3 is given with its conserved first and last residue. Each record gives: J gene, D gene, V gene, clone size, CDR3 DNA, CDR3 protein. The D gene is left open where the match is weak. A clone size is listed for some rows: how often the clone was seen (once, few, many), or a class if it is expanded.

TRBJ2-2 | TRBD1 | TRBV5-6 | - | TGTGCCAGCAGCGTCCCCGGGACAGGTAACACCGGGGAGCTGTTTTTT | CASSVPGTGNTGELFF
TRBJ2-7 | - | TRBV6-5 | few | TGTGCCAGCAGAGAGGTCTTGGAGCAGTACTTC | CASREVLEQYF
TRBJ2-7 | TRBD2 | TRBV18 | - | TGTGCCAGCTCACCGTTGACTAGCGGGGACGAGCAGTACTTC | CASSPLTSGDEQYF
TRBJ1-2 | - | TRBV7-9 | - | TGTGCCAGCCGCAGAGAATATTCTGGCTACACCTTC | CASRREYSGYTF
TRBJ2-3 | - | TRBV28 | - | TGTGCCAGTAACAGGGTACGGCCAGATACGCAGTATTTT | CASNRVRPDTQYF
TRBJ1-2 | - | TRBV3-1/TRBV3-2 | - | TGTGCCAGCAGCCAAGATAGGCGGATTCTCTATGGCTACACCTTC | CASSQDRRILYGYTF
TRBJ2-1 | - | TRBV6-5 | - | TGTGCCAGCAGTTACCAAACGGGAAGGCACAATGAGCAGTTCTTC | CASSYQTGRHNEQFF
TRBJ1-2 | TRBD1 | TRBV18 | - | TGTGCCAGCTCACCCCGGGACAGGGGTCTCTATGGCTACACCTTC | CASSPRDRGLYGYTF
TRBJ2-7 | TRBD1 | TRBV19 | - | TGTGCCAGTGCTCGGGACAGGGAAACCTACGAGCAGTACTTC | CASARDRETYEQYF
TRBJ2-1 | - | TRBV11-2 | - | TGTGCCAGCAGCTTAGTTTCAGGGAAGATGATAAATGAGCAGTTCTTC | CASSLVSGKMINEQFF
TRBJ2-5 | - | TRBV10-1 | - | TGCGCCAGCAGACTACAAGAGACCCAGTACTTC | CASRLQETQYF
TRBJ1-2 | - | TRBV4-3 | - | TGCGCCAGCAGCCAAGATACGAGGGGTGGTGGCTACACCTTC | CASSQDTRGGGYTF
TRBJ1-2 | - | TRBV6-4 | - | TGTGCCAGCAGTGACTCGCCCTCCCTGGGGTTCTATGGCTACACCTTC | CASSDSPSLGFYGYTF
TRBJ1-2 | - | TRBV7-3 | - | TGTGCCAGCAGCCAAGGAACCGATTATGGCTACACCTTC | CASSQGTDYGYTF
TRBJ2-7 | TRBD1 | TRBV11-1 | few | TGTGCCAGCAGCCAGACAGGGACACAGACCTACGAGCAGTACTTC | CASSQTGTQTYEQYF
TRBJ2-3 | - | TRBV12-3/TRBV12-4 | - | TGTGCCAGCAGACCTCAGGGGTCAGATACGCAGTATTTT | CASRPQGSDTQYF
TRBJ2-5 | - | TRBV7-3 | - | TGTGCCAGCAGCTTAGTCAGAAGGGGAGAGACCCAGTACTTC | CASSLVRRGETQYF
TRBJ1-5 | - | TRBV6-2/TRBV6-3 | - | TGTGCCAGCAGATACACTGGAAGGGGACAGCCCCAGCATTTT | CASRYTGRGQPQHF
TRBJ1-1 | - | TRBV25-1 | few | TGTGCCAGCGGCTTGGGGAGAACTGAAGCTTTCTTT | CASGLGRTEAFF
TRBJ1-3 | TRBD1 | TRBV11-2 | - | TGTGCCAGCAGCAGGGACAGGTGGGACACCATATATTTT | CASSRDRWDTIYF
TRBJ1-3 | - | TRBV12-5 | - | TGTGCTAGTGGTTTGGGAACCTCTGGAAACACCATATATTTT | CASGLGTSGNTIYF
TRBJ1-1 | - | TRBV9 | - | TGTGCCAGCAGCCCAAAGACAGGTCGCACCAACACTGAAGCTTTCTTT | CASSPKTGRTNTEAFF
TRBJ1-1 | TRBD1 | TRBV12-5 | - | TGTGCTAGTGGTTTGGGGGACAGGGAGGGCACTGAAGCTTTCTTT | CASGLGDREGTEAFF
TRBJ2-5 | - | TRBV27 | - | TGTGCCAGCAGTCTCCTAGTATCGGAGACCCAGTACTTC | CASSLLVSETQYF
TRBJ2-7 | TRBD1 | TRBV19 | - | TGTGCCTCAACTCGACAGGGGGGATACGAGCAGTACTTC | CASTRQGGYEQYF
TRBJ2-1 | TRBD2 | TRBV7-9 | once | TGTGCCTCTAGCGGCTCCTACAATGAGCAGTTCTTC | CASSGSYNEQFF
TRBJ1-6 | TRBD1 | TRBV28 | - | TGTGCCAGCAGATCGAACGACAGGGCTGATTCACCCCTCCACTTT | CASRSNDRADSPLHF
TRBJ2-7 | - | TRBV10-3 | - | TGTGCCATCAGTGGAAGGGGGTCCTACGAGCAGTACTTC | CAISGRGSYEQYF
TRBJ2-1 | - | TRBV24-1 | - | TGTGCCACCAGTGATTGGGATTACGGTCGGCGGTCTTACAATGAGCAGTTCTTC | CATSDWDYGRRSYNEQFF
TRBJ1-5 | - | TRBV5-8 | few | TGTGCCAGCAGCTTGGGGCACCGGGACAAGGGTGAAGCTTTT | CASSLGHRDKGEAF
TRBJ2-3 | TRBD1 | TRBV9 | - | TGTGCCAGCAGCACAAGACAGGGCGAGAATACAGATACGCAGTATTTT | CASSTRQGENTDTQYF
TRBJ1-6 | - | TRBV9 | - | TGTGCCAGCAGCGTGACGGACAGAGGGAGTTCACCCCTCCACTTT | CASSVTDRGSSPLHF
TRBJ2-2 | - | TRBV11-2 | - | TGTGCCAGCAGCTTTGTTAAGGACACCGGGGAGCTGTTTTTT | CASSFVKDTGELFF
TRBJ1-1 | TRBD1 | TRBV5-6 | - | TGTGCCAGCAGCTGGGTGGCAGGGGGCACTGAAGCTTTCTTT | CASSWVAGGTEAFF
TRBJ1-2 | - | TRBV7-9 | - | TGTGCCAGCAGCTTAAGTGGGGGCAACTCTAACTATGGCTACACCTTC | CASSLSGGNSNYGYTF
TRBJ2-7 | - | TRBV7-8 | - | TGTGCCAGCAGCTTTCTGGGCTACGAGCAGTACTTC | CASSFLGYEQYF
TRBJ1-3 | TRBD1 | TRBV14 | once | TGTGCCAGCAGACAGGGGGCTGGAAACACCATATATTTT | CASRQGAGNTIYF
TRBJ1-1 | - | TRBV5-6 | - | TGTGCCAGCAGCTTGTATAGGGGCCGATGGGACACTGAAGCTTTCTTT | CASSLYRGRWDTEAFF
TRBJ1-1 | - | TRBV9 | - | TGTGCCAGCAGCGTGGCAGTCGGGGGTGGCACTGAAGCTTTCTTT | CASSVAVGGGTEAFF
TRBJ2-5 | - | TRBV7-3 | - | TGTGCCAGCAGCCCCGACAGGTCCCAAGAGACCCAGTACTTC | CASSPDRSQETQYF
TRBJ2-2 | - | TRBV9 | - | TGTGCCAGCAGCGTAGAAACAGGGTACACCGGGGAGCTGTTTTTT | CASSVETGYTGELFF
TRBJ1-1 | TRBD1 | TRBV27 | - | TGTGCCAGCAAACAGGGGACCTTGAACACTGAAGCTTTCTTT | CASKQGTLNTEAFF
TRBJ1-6 | - | TRBV5-5 | - | TGTGCCAGCAGCTTGGAGGGCCGCGTGGCCTATAATTCACCCCTCCACTTT | CASSLEGRVAYNSPLHF
TRBJ1-3 | TRBD1 | TRBV4-2 | - | TGTGCCAGCAGCCAAGATCCCCCAGGACAGGGCTCTGGAAACACCATATATTTT | CASSQDPPGQGSGNTIYF
TRBJ2-1 | TRBD1 | TRBV6-1 | - | TGTGCCAGCAGTGGGCTCCAGGGGGCGGCCTACAATGAGCAGTTCTTC | CASSGLQGAAYNEQFF
TRBJ2-7 | TRBD2 | TRBV10-3 | - | TGTGCCATCAGTGAGGAGCCCGGGACTAGCCCATACGAGCAGTACTTC | CAISEEPGTSPYEQYF
TRBJ1-2 | - | TRBV5-6 | - | TGTGCCAGCAGCTTGGGCAGCGAAAACTCCTATGGCTACACCTTC | CASSLGSENSYGYTF
TRBJ2-1 | TRBD2 | TRBV7-2 | - | TGTGCCAGCAGCCCCACCTACGGGGGGGCCGGTGAGCAGTTCTTC | CASSPTYGGAGEQFF
TRBJ2-1 | - | TRBV7-2 | - | TGTGCCAGCAGCTCGTCCGGGGGCTCCTACAATGAGCAGTTCTTC | CASSSSGGSYNEQFF
TRBJ1-1 | TRBD1 | TRBV4-3 | - | TGCGCCAGCAGCTCCCGCGGCGCAGGGGGCATTGAAGCTTTCTTT | CASSSRGAGGIEAFF